This record concerns one TCR beta chain sequence. This sample was included in a study of cytomegalovirus exposure and HLA in healthy donors. The V gene lost 5 bases and the J gene lost 5 bases, with 16 bases spanning the gap. CDR3 length: 14 residues. The germline V gene has CDR1 MNHNY and CDR2 SVGAGI (reference sequence). The PCR ran on 60 Vbeta and 13 Jbeta primers. Measured with immunoSEQ multiplex PCR; TCRdb has only the in-frame clones, and not every one. This sample has 200,000 to 250,000 clones, with around 73% found just once. Sequencing used PBMCs. This sequence was found in a male donor in good health and CMV-seronegative. The chain has TRBV6-6 and TRBJ2-7, with a tentative D call TRBD1 (7 bases). The CDR3 sequence: CASSRGDSDDEQYF. Written as DNA, the CDR3 is TGTGCCAGCAGTAGGGGGGACAGTGACGACGAGCAGTACTTC.